The clone carrying this TCR beta chain was observed a handful of times. The entry originates in a study of T-cell memory formation after mild COVID-19. TCRdb called the 5' RACE reads again in MiXCR, with one record for every CDR3 protein. The table includes hundreds of thousands of distinct CDR3 sequences, approximately 23% detected once. The TCR sequence derives from an adult woman who had mild COVID-19 (a few samples of this study predate the infection). Cell type and time point are not known. Input material: PBMCs or a T cell subset sorted from them (not recorded which).

The CDR3 nucleotides read TGCGCCAGCAGCTTGGGACTAGCGGGGCCACTAAAGCACAATACGCAGTATTTT. It translates to CASSLGLAGPLKHNTQYF. The chain has TRBV5-1 and TRBJ2-3; 11 positions match TRBD2. The length of the CDR3 is 18 residues. The V and J ends lost 0 bases and 7 bases, in that order; junction bases with no gene match: 13. CDR1 is SGHRS, CDR2 YFSETQ, per germline.